These T cell receptor beta chains were read from a single sample in a study of blood T cell repertoires in COVID-19. Clones were sequenced by immunoSEQ multiplex PCR, and TCRdb holds only the in-frame ones, with some missing. The data contain 100,000 to 150,000 clones, more than 70% of them seen just once; the ten biggest clones take up approximately 10%. What was sequenced was peripheral blood. The receptors originated from a man in his fifties with acute or convalescent COVID-19. Each CDR3 is given with its conserved first and last residue. The order of the fields is J gene, D gene, clone size, V gene, CDR3 protein, CDR3 DNA. D genes are given only for firm matches. Size is stated for part of the rows, as once, few or many counts, or as a class when the clone is expanded.

>TRBJ2-5|TRBD2|NA|TRBV14
CASSRLGTSGMETQYF
TGTGCCAGCAGCCGATTAGGGACTAGCGGGATGGAGACCCAGTACTTC
>TRBJ1-5|NA|NA|TRBV18
CASSPRVGEPQHF
TGTGCCAGCTCGCCCAGGGTGGGTGAGCCCCAGCATTTT
>TRBJ1-2|NA|NA|TRBV2
CASSSGQGIYGYTF
TGTGCCAGCTCCAGTGGTCAGGGCATCTATGGCTACACCTTC
>TRBJ1-1|NA|few|TRBV7-9
CASSKRGTSNTEAFF
TGTGCCAGCAGCAAAAGGGGGACATCGAACACTGAAGCTTTCTTT
>TRBJ2-3|TRBD1|NA|TRBV18
CASSQRTGEADTQYF
TGTGCCAGCTCCCAAAGGACAGGGGAGGCAGATACGCAGTATTTT
>TRBJ2-1|NA|NA|TRBV5-1
CASSPEGSSYNEQFF
TGCGCCAGCAGCCCGGAGGGGAGCTCCTACAATGAGCAGTTCTTC
>TRBJ2-7|TRBD2|NA|TRBV7-9
CASSLGLAGVYEQYF
TGTGCCAGCAGCTTGGGACTAGCGGGAGTTTACGAGCAGTACTTC
>TRBJ2-7|NA|NA|TRBV28
CASSGVYSYEQYF
TGTGCCAGCTCCGGAGTGTACTCCTACGAGCAGTACTTC
>TRBJ1-4|NA|NA|TRBV19
CASSLTASPGEKLFF
TGTGCCAGTAGTTTGACGGCCTCACCGGGTGAAAAACTGTTTTTT
>TRBJ1-1|NA|NA|TRBV28
CASSLYGNTEAFF
TGTGCCAGCAGTTTATACGGGAACACTGAAGCTTTCTTT
>TRBJ1-2|TRBD1|NA|TRBV28
CASSDLTGGMLGYTF
TGTGCCAGCAGCGATTTGACAGGGGGAATGTTGGGCTACACCTTC
>TRBJ1-2|NA|NA|TRBV20-1
CSGGKDYGYTF
TGCAGTGGGGGCAAGGACTATGGCTACACCTTC
>TRBJ1-2|TRBD1|NA|TRBV18
CASSPNRGQDPYGYTF
TGTGCCAGCTCACCCAATCGGGGACAGGATCCCTATGGCTACACCTTC
>TRBJ1-4|NA|NA|TRBV5-1
CASSATGTATNEKLFF
TGCGCCAGCAGCGCAACAGGAACTGCAACTAATGAAAAACTGTTTTTT
>TRBJ1-3|NA|NA|TRBV18
CASSPSQGFGNTIYF
TGTGCCAGCTCACCAAGTCAGGGATTTGGAAACACCATATATTTT
>TRBJ1-5|TRBD1|once|TRBV6-5
CASSYSIQGTQPQHF
TGTGCCAGCAGTTACTCCATACAGGGGACACAGCCCCAGCATTTT
>TRBJ1-6|TRBD1|NA|TRBV29-1
CSVEPTGDVYNSPLHF
TGCAGCGTTGAACCTACAGGGGACGTCTATAATTCACCCCTCCACTTT
>TRBJ1-2|NA|NA|TRBV20-1
CSASRGLVSYGYTF
TGCAGTGCTAGTCGAGGGCTGGTTAGCTATGGCTACACCTTC
>TRBJ2-2|NA|NA|TRBV5-4
CASREDLRSTGELFF
TGTGCCAGCAGGGAAGACCTAAGGAGCACCGGGGAGCTGTTTTTT
>TRBJ1-6|TRBD1|once|TRBV28
CASSTQRQGSPLHF
TGTGCCAGCAGTACACAAAGACAGGGGTCACCCCTCCACTTT
>TRBJ2-3|NA|NA|TRBV7-2
CASSLSWSADTQYF
TGTGCCAGCAGCCTTAGCTGGAGCGCAGATACGCAGTATTTT
>TRBJ2-7|TRBD1|NA|TRBV28
CASTLGDRGEQYF
TGTGCCAGCACCTTAGGGGACAGGGGCGAGCAGTACTTC
>TRBJ2-1|TRBD1|few|TRBV5-1
CASSLSGTAYNEQFF
TGCGCCAGCAGCTTGTCCGGGACAGCTTACAATGAGCAGTTCTTC
>TRBJ1-3|NA|NA|TRBV5-4
CASSQPRGDGNTIYF
TGTGCCAGCAGCCAACCGCGGGGAGATGGAAACACCATATATTTT
>TRBJ1-2|NA|NA|TRBV4-2
CASSQDRGTNYGYTF
TGTGCCAGCAGCCAAGATAGGGGCACTAACTATGGCTACACCTTC
>TRBJ1-5|TRBD1|NA|TRBV19
CASSSDRGNQPQHF
TGTGCCAGTAGTTCCGACAGGGGCAATCAGCCCCAGCATTTT
>TRBJ1-1|NA|NA|TRBV18
CASSPRADTEAFF
TGTGCCAGCTCACCACGGGCAGACACTGAAGCTTTCTTT
>TRBJ1-1|NA|NA|TRBV9
CASSGGIRFEAFF
TGTGCCAGCAGCGGAGGGATTCGCTTCGAAGCTTTCTTT
>TRBJ1-1|NA|NA|TRBV7-9
CASSLAGDTEAFF
TGTGCCAGCAGCTTAGCAGGGGACACTGAAGCTTTCTTT
>TRBJ2-1|NA|NA|TRBV6-5
CASSYFLDSAYNEQFF
TGTGCCAGCAGTTACTTCCTCGACAGCGCTTACAATGAGCAGTTCTTC
>TRBJ2-2|TRBD2|NA|TRBV5-1
CASSDGASGTGELFF
TGCGCCAGCAGCGACGGGGCTAGCGGGACCGGGGAGCTGTTTTTT
>TRBJ2-3|TRBD2|NA|TRBV7-9
CASSLGRGTDTQYF
TGTGCCAGCAGCTTAGGGCGGGGGACAGATACGCAGTATTTT
>TRBJ1-2|NA|NA|TRBV5-1
CASSLGSGNYGYTF
TGCGCCAGCAGCTTGGGTTCAGGGAACTATGGCTACACCTTC
>TRBJ2-5|NA|NA|TRBV5-4
CASSLVDSKETQYF
TGTGCCAGCAGCTTGGTGGACAGCAAAGAGACCCAGTACTTC
>TRBJ2-3|TRBD1|NA|TRBV7-3
CASSFRGRPDTQYF
TGTGCCAGCAGCTTCAGGGGGCGGCCAGATACGCAGTATTTT
>TRBJ2-5|TRBD2|NA|TRBV3-1/TRBV3-2
CASSLSASGGFKETQYF
TGTGCCAGCAGCCTCTCCGCCAGCGGGGGCTTCAAAGAGACCCAGTACTTC
>TRBJ1-1|NA|NA|TRBV20-1
CSASRGMNTEAFF
TGCAGTGCTAGTCGGGGGATGAACACTGAAGCTTTCTTT
>TRBJ2-1|TRBD1|NA|TRBV7-2
CASSWTGGNNEQFF
TGTGCCAGCAGCTGGACAGGGGGGAACAATGAGCAGTTCTTC
>TRBJ1-4|NA|NA|TRBV19
CASSLRTNEKLFF
TGTGCCAGTAGTCTGCGTACTAATGAAAAACTGTTTTTT
>TRBJ2-1|TRBD1|NA|TRBV5-1
CASSQGQGFDEQFF
TGCGCCAGCAGCCAAGGACAGGGTTTCGATGAGCAGTTCTTC